The 19 T cell receptor beta chains reported below all come from one sample, sequenced in a study of T cells in Graves' hyperthyroidism and ophthalmopathy. Amplification targeted TCR beta CDR3 regions from RNA transcripts. TCR CDR3 regions were first amplified by RT-PCR with HTBI primers. A single record per CDR3 protein comes from TCRdb applying MiXCR to the multiplex PCR reads. This repertoire shows about 610,000 distinct CDR3 sequences, 16% found once; its top ten account for roughly 3.3%. The material sequenced was blood. These receptors were collected from a woman aged 40 to 49 with Graves' ophthalmopathy.

Ten or more counts support this clonotype. The V and J genes are TRBV6-1 and TRBJ1-1, with no clear D. In germline, CDR1 is MNHNS, CDR2 SASEGT. Trimming left V 2 bases short and J 1 base short, with 11 bases between. The CDR3 loop spans 15 amino acids. The CDR3 spells CASSERRPGNTEAFF. CDR3 sequence (DNA): TGTGCCAGCAGTGAAAGGAGGCCGGGGAACACTGAAGCTTTCTTT.

The rearrangement links TRBV6-5 to TRBJ2-7; D gene uncertain. This CDR3 is 15 amino acids long. V lost 0 bases and J lost 1, with 10 bases in between. From germline, CDR1 is MNHEY and CDR2 SVGAGI. The CDR3 is CASSYSEGGSYEQYF. For the CDR3, the DNA is TGTGCCAGCAGTTACTCGGAAGGTGGGTCCTACGAGCAGTACTTC.

A word on this clonotype: The germline gene is not matched at one end of the junction; a read error may be the cause. The genes are TRBV18 and TRBJ2-3, with TRBD1 as a possible D gene (6 bases). This CDR3 has 14 amino acids. The germline CDR1 and CDR2 sequences are KGHSH and LQKENI. CDR3 DNA sequence: TGTGCCAACTCACCAAGGACAGACACAGATACGCAGTATTTT. Translated: CANSPRTDTDTQYF.

Remarks on this clonotype: The junction does not match germline at one end; this may be a read error. The chain combines TRBV2 with TRBJ2-1; a possible D gene is TRBD2 (5 bases). The CDR3 sequence is 14 residues long. The germline V gene has CDR1 SNHLY and CDR2 FYNNEI. The DNA for the CDR3 is TGTCCCAGCAGAGAGGGAGCGGTTATAGATGAGCAGCTCTTC. Amino acid sequence: CPSREGAVIDEQLF.

The chain joins TRBV19 to TRBJ2-2; 14 bases align to TRBD2. CDR3 size: 16 residues. Germline V CDR1 and CDR2: LNHDA, SQIVND (reference sequence). Trimming took 5 bases from V and 6 from J; bases not matched to a gene: 5. CDR3 DNA sequence: TGTGCCAGTAGTCCGCGACTAGCGGGAGGGTCCGGGGAGCTGTTTTTT. Protein: CASSPRLAGGSGELFF. Combining the CDR3 with reference TRBV19 and TRBJ2-2 gives the whole variable domain DGGITQSPKYLFRKEGQNVTLSCEQNLNHDAMYWYRQDPGQGLRLIYYSQIVNDFQKGDIAEGYSVSREKKESFPLTVTSAQKNPTAFYLCASSPRLAGGSGELFFGEGSRLTVL.

This clonotype came up a few times. This sequence joins TRBV19 and TRBJ2-6; D is perhaps TRBD1 or TRBD2 (5 bases each). This CDR3 comprises 15 residues. CDR1 LNHDA and CDR2 SQIVND come from the germline V gene (reference sequence). Trimming removed 4 bases from V and 2 bases from J, with 9 bases in between. The CDR3 loop is CASSTRGTGANVLTF. The CDR3 DNA is TGTGCCAGTAGTACGAGGGGAACTGGGGCCAACGTCCTGACTTTC.

At least ten counts were recorded for this clonotype. The chain has TRBV18 and TRBJ1-5; D perhaps matches TRBD1 (6 bases). The CDR3 has 16 residues. Germline V gene lookup returns CDR1 KGHSH and CDR2 LQKENI. Trimming shortened V by 3 bases and J by 1 base, and 13 bases separated the two germline ends. As DNA, the CDR3 is TGTGCCAGCTCACCTCTGGGGGCGCAGAGCAATCAGCCCCAGCATTTT. Residues: CASSPLGAQSNQPQHF. The full variable domain, with the rest looked up from reference TRBV18 and TRBJ1-5, is NAGVMQNPRHLVRRRGQEARLRCSPMKGHSHVYWYRQLPEEGLKFMVYLQKENIIDESGMPKERFSAEFPKEGPSILRIQQVVRGDSAAYFCASSPLGAQSNQPQHFGDGTRLSIL.

This clonotype was counted only a few times. V and J are TRBV27 and TRBJ2-1, with 7 bases that match TRBD1. The CDR3 is 16 residues long. Unmatched junction bases numbered 11, after V lost 5 bases and J lost 4 bases. Looked up from germline, CDR1 is MNHEY and CDR2 is SMNVEV (reference sequence). The CDR3 DNA follows: TGTGCCAGCAGTCCACTCTTGGGACAGCGGTACAATGAGCAGTTCTTC. Its translation is CASSPLLGQRYNEQFF.

This clonotype was seen at least ten times. The chain has TRBV19 and TRBJ1-5, with a possible D match to TRBD1 (5 bases). CDR1 LNHDA and CDR2 SQIVND come from the germline V gene (reference sequence). V was pared by 1 base and J by 6 bases, with 7 bases between. This CDR3 region has 13 residues. CDR3 DNA: TGTGCCAGTAGTATAGCGGGGGGTCAGCCCCAGCATTTT. This sequence encodes CASSIAGGQPQHF. The full variable domain, rest sourced from reference TRBV19 and TRBJ1-5, is DGGITQSPKYLFRKEGQNVTLSCEQNLNHDAMYWYRQDPGQGLRLIYYSQIVNDFQKGDIAEGYSVSREKKESFPLTVTSAQKNPTAFYLCASSIAGGQPQHFGDGTRLSIL.

Notes on this clonotype: No conserved phenylalanine or tryptophan is present at the end of the CDR3, so a read error is the likely explanation. This chain links TRBV12-3 or TRBV12-4 with TRBJ2-5; D is perhaps TRBD1 or TRBD2 (6 bases each). The length of the CDR3 is 16 residues. Trimming took 6 bases from V and 5 from J, leaving 22 bases between them. CDR3 sequence (DNA): TGTGCCAGCAGCGGGAAGGGGGGCCTAGCGTCGGAGACCCAGTACCTC. Its protein product is CASSGKGGLASETQYL.

Comments on this clonotype: A much bigger clone sits one base away, suggesting this may be a read error. The chain carries TRBV2 and TRBJ2-7; D is perhaps TRBD2 (6 bases). The germline CDR1 and CDR2 sequences are SNHLY and FYNNEI. CDR3 length: 14 residues. Trimming left V 6 bases short and J 2 bases short, with 14 bases between. The CDR3 here is CASRRGPATYEQYF. In nucleotides, the CDR3 is TGTGCCAGCAGGCGGGGACCAGCGACCTACGAGCAGTACTTC.

The chain uses TRBV20-1 and TRBJ2-2; TRBD1 matches at 7 bases. This CDR3 spans 14 amino acids. The junction had 2 bases not matched to a gene; V was cut back by 4 bases and J by 0 bases. Germline CDR1 and CDR2: DFQATT and SNEGSKA (reference sequence). For the CDR3, the DNA is TGCAGTGCTACCCAGGGGGCGAACACCGGGGAGCTGTTTTTT. This encodes CSATQGANTGELFF.

The CDR3 is CSVELFAAGSGANVLTF. CDR3 nucleotide sequence: TGCAGCGTTGAACTCTTTGCCGCAGGGTCTGGGGCCAACGTCCTGACTTTC. This rearrangement joins TRBV29-1 to TRBJ2-6; TRBD1 is a possible D gene (5 bases). The V gene's germline CDR1 is SQVTM and CDR2 ANQGSEA. Trimming cost V 2 bases and J 1 base, with 15 bases left between them. The CDR3 length is 17 residues.

The chain couples TRBV15 to TRBJ2-7; D unclear. The CDR3 spans 13 residues. The ends were cut back, 0 bases at V and 4 bases at J, with 7 bases in the middle. Germline CDR1 reads LNHNV; CDR2 reads YYDKDF (reference sequence). CDR3 in DNA: TGTGCCACCAGCAGAGAAGGACGATACGAGCAGTACTTC. It codes for CATSREGRYEQYF.

This clonotype was seen many times. The V call is TRBV5-6, the J call TRBJ1-1; D might be TRBD1 (5 bases). Germline V gene lookup returns CDR1 SGHDT and CDR2 YYEEEE. With 4 bases removed from V and 0 bases from J, the gap between germline ends came to 13 bases. The CDR3 contains 15 residues. CDR3 nucleotides: TGTGCCAGCAGCGAGGCAGGGTTTATGAACACTGAAGCTTTCTTT. It specifies CASSEAGFMNTEAFF.

This clonotype occurred a few times. The V and J genes are TRBV6-1 and TRBJ2-1; the match to TRBD2 covers 14 bases. The CDR3 runs to 16 residues. Germline loops: CDR1 MNHNS, CDR2 SASEGT. V was clipped by 4 bases and J by 9 bases; unmatched bases: 8. CDR3 residues: CASSAATSGGATEQFF. In nucleotides, the CDR3 is TGTGCCAGCAGTGCCGCGACTAGCGGGGGGGCTACTGAGCAGTTCTTC.

This chain joins TRBV20-1 and TRBJ2-1, with 8 bases identical to TRBD1. The junction had 13 bases not matched to a gene; V was cut back by 5 bases and J by 7 bases. The CDR3 loop spans 15 amino acids. Germline lookup yields CDR1 DFQATT and CDR2 SNEGSKA (reference sequence). CDR3 residues: CSACSLDRGGNEQFF. CDR3 coding DNA: TGCAGTGCTTGCTCCCTCGACAGGGGCGGGAATGAGCAGTTCTTC.

This rearrangement joins TRBV12-3 or TRBV12-4 to TRBJ1-1; no clear D gene. CDR3 length equals 13 residues. V lost 3 bases, J lost 4 bases, and 9 bases lay in between. The CDR3 region is CASSFLDTTEAFF. The CDR3 nucleotides read TGTGCCAGCAGTTTTCTTGATACCACTGAAGCTTTCTTT.

This clonotype appeared a few times. The V call is TRBV7-9, the J call TRBJ1-2, with 8 bases fitting TRBD1. V shed 4 bases and J 5 bases; nucleotides not matched to a gene: 3. CDR1 is SEHNR and CDR2 is FQNEAQ in the germline V gene (reference sequence). This CDR3 has 13 amino acids. As DNA, the CDR3 is TGTGCCAGCAGCTCTTGGACAGGGTATGGCTACACCTTC. Its protein is CASSSWTGYGYTF.